This passage covers 16 T cell receptor beta chains from one sample sequenced in a study of OX40 agonist ivuxolimab in advanced cancers. TCRdb's copy holds only in-frame clones and misses some; the assay was immunoSEQ multiplex PCR. The data contain about 94,000 clones, roughly 90% of them singletons. The specimen comprised CD4+ or CD8+ T cells sorted from blood, sampled in a trial of the OX40 agonist ivuxolimab. The receptors stem from an adult with an advanced solid tumor such as melanoma, head and neck, liver or kidney cancer.

This clone was counted only a few times. The chain employs TRBV6-6 and TRBJ2-6; the D is unclear. V lost 7 bases and J lost 0, with 10 bases in between. The CDR3 loop spans 15 amino acids. The germline CDR1 and CDR2 sequences are MNHNY and SVGAGI (reference sequence). CDR3 bases: TGTGCCAGCATTTCAACCGCCTCTGGGGCCAACGTCCTGACTTTC. Protein product: CASISTASGANVLTF.

This chain uses TRBV19 with TRBJ2-2, with TRBD1 identical over 7 bases. This CDR3 contains 14 residues. CDR1 is LNHDA, CDR2 SQIVND, per germline (reference sequence). The V gene end was trimmed by 6 bases and the J gene end by 5 bases; junction bases not matched to a gene: 6. CDR3 protein: CASRTGFRTGELFF. In nucleotides, the CDR3 is TGTGCCAGTAGGACAGGGTTTCGGACCGGGGAGCTGTTTTTT.

J is TRBJ1-6 and V is TRBV6-5; 9 bases are a match to TRBD1. V shed 0 bases and J 9 bases; nucleotides not matched to a gene: 6. The germline CDR1 and CDR2 sequences are MNHEY and SVGAGI. The CDR3 length is 16 residues. The CDR3 protein is CASSYSNRGRGSPLHF. The DNA of the CDR3 is TGTGCCAGCAGTTACTCAAACAGGGGGCGGGGTTCACCCCTCCACTTT.

V gene TRBV5-4 combines with J gene TRBJ2-2; TRBD2 agrees at 13 bases. The CDR3 runs 16 residues. V lost 4 bases and J lost 3; bases outside the gene matches: 3. The germline V gene encodes CDR1 SGHNT and CDR2 YYREEE (reference sequence). CDR3 sequence reads: CASSAGTSGDTGELFF. The CDR3 DNA reads as TGTGCCAGCAGCGCAGGGACTAGCGGGGACACCGGGGAGCTGTTTTTT.

The J gene is TRBJ2-2, the V gene TRBV9, with D uncertain. Germline V gene sequence: CDR1 SGDLS, CDR2 YYNGEE. V was pared by 0 bases and J by 7 bases, with 16 bases between. This CDR3 region has 16 residues. The CDR3 DNA follows: TGTGCCAGCAGCGTAGGACCCCTAGGGCCAAGCGGGGAGCTGTTTTTT. This encodes CASSVGPLGPSGELFF.

This chain joins TRBV6-5 and TRBJ2-7, with D perhaps matching TRBD1 (5 bases). There are 12 residues in the CDR3. V was pared by 0 bases and J by 5 bases, with 5 bases between. The germline CDR1 and CDR2 sequences are MNHEY and SVGAGI. DNA of the CDR3: TGTGCCAGCAGTTACTCAGGGGACGAGCAGTACTTC. It specifies CASSYSGDEQYF.

The V and J genes are TRBV18 and TRBJ2-5; unclear D gene. The CDR3 has 13 amino acids. Trimming took 3 bases from V and 0 from J, leaving 5 bases between them. The germline V gene has CDR1 KGHSH and CDR2 LQKENI. The CDR3 bases are TGTGCCAGCTCACCCTCGTACCAAGAGACCCAGTACTTC. It translates to CASSPSYQETQYF.

The J gene is TRBJ1-1, the V gene TRBV19; 7 bases align to TRBD1. This CDR3 spans 15 amino acids. V trimming: 10 bases; J trimming: 4 bases; junction bases outside the gene matches: 15. CDR1 is LNHDA, CDR2 SQIVND, per germline (reference sequence). The CDR3 loop is CATQQDPRGITEAFF. Here the CDR3 DNA reads TGTGCCACCCAACAGGACCCCAGGGGGATCACTGAAGCTTTCTTT.

This chain connects TRBV7-2 to TRBJ1-1, with a possible D match to TRBD1 (6 bases). The CDR3 consists of 13 residues. The ends were cut back, 3 bases at V and 3 bases at J, with 8 bases in the middle. From germline, CDR1 is SGHTA and CDR2 FQGNSA. CDR3 bases: TGTGCCAGCAGCTTGTACAGGGACACTGAAGCTTTCTTT. Translation: CASSLYRDTEAFF.

The rearrangement joins TRBV25-1 to TRBJ1-1, with a tentative D call TRBD1 (5 bases). The V gene's germline CDR1 is MGHDK and CDR2 SYGVNS. The CDR3 sequence is 14 residues long. The germline V and J ends were trimmed by 4 bases and 3 bases, with 12 bases remaining between them. Here the CDR3 DNA reads TGTGCCAGCAGTGGCCGGGACGGATACACTGAAGCTTTCTTT. Translated, it gives CASSGRDGYTEAFF.

J is TRBJ2-2 and V is TRBV7-3; 12 bases are shared with TRBD2. The CDR3 is 16 residues long. Germline CDR1 and CDR2: SGHTA and FQGTGA. Trimming took 5 bases from V and 6 from J; bases not matched to a gene: 7. The CDR3: CASSPSPSGGAGELFF. CDR3 nucleotides: TGTGCCAGCAGCCCCTCCCCTAGCGGGGGGGCCGGGGAGCTGTTTTTT.

This chain uses TRBV20-1 with TRBJ2-7, with D uncertain. The germline V gene encodes CDR1 DFQATT and CDR2 SNEGSKA (reference sequence). CDR3 length: 11 amino acids. The CDR3 nucleotides read TGCAGCGGCCTTACCGGCTACGAGCAGTACTTC. This encodes CSGLTGYEQYF.

This sequence joins TRBV6-1 and TRBJ2-2; 8 bases agree with TRBD1. CDR1 and CDR2 (germline): MNHNS, SASEGT. Losses at the gene ends were 2 bases for V and 5 bases for J; bases not matched to a gene: 4. This CDR3 contains 15 residues. CDR3 bases: TGTGCCAGCAGTGAATCGAGGACAGGGACCGGGGAGCTGTTTTTT. It yields the protein CASSESRTGTGELFF.

The V gene is TRBV19, the J gene TRBJ2-5; TRBD1 aligns across 8 bases. This CDR3 has 15 residues. Germline V gene sequence: CDR1 LNHDA, CDR2 SQIVND (reference sequence). Trimming cost V 4 bases and J 5 bases; bases outside gene matches: 9. CDR3 protein: CASSTGSRGLETQYF. The CDR3 region has the DNA TGTGCCAGTAGTACGGGTTCCAGGGGGCTGGAGACCCAGTACTTC.

The chain is built from TRBV5-6 and TRBJ2-7, with 10 nucleotides matching TRBD1. This CDR3 region has 15 residues. Germline V CDR1 and CDR2: SGHDT, YYEEEE. The V and J ends lost 4 bases and 2 bases, in that order; junction bases with no gene match: 6. The CDR3 region is CASSVRDRGAYEQYF. The CDR3 DNA reads TGTGCCAGCAGCGTCCGGGACAGGGGCGCCTACGAGCAGTACTTC.

In its sample, this clone was seen a few times. V is TRBV10-3 and J is TRBJ1-5; D gene uncertain. Germline assignment: CDR1 ENHRY and CDR2 SYGVKD. Trimming removed 2 bases from V and 5 bases from J, with 7 bases in between. The CDR3 consists of 13 residues. The CDR3 reads CAISENGDQPQHF. The CDR3 DNA follows: TGTGCCATCAGTGAGAACGGAGATCAGCCCCAGCATTTT.